The 9 T cell receptor beta chains below come from one sample, sequenced in a study of blood T cell repertoires in COVID-19. TCRdb's copy holds only in-frame clones and misses some; the assay was immunoSEQ multiplex PCR. The data hold a few hundred thousand clones, with about nine tenths observed a single time. Sequencing input: peripheral blood. Receptors originate from a man aged 50-59 years with acute or convalescent COVID-19.

The V and J genes are TRBV29-1 and TRBJ1-1; the D gene is possibly TRBD1 (6 bases). The CDR3 loop spans 12 amino acids. With 3 bases removed from V and 4 bases from J, the gap between germline ends came to 9 bases. Germline V gene sequence: CDR1 SQVTM, CDR2 ANQGSEA. The CDR3 nucleotides are TGCAGCGTTGAGGACAGCCTCACTGAAGCTTTCTTT. It is translated as CSVEDSLTEAFF.

This clone has only a few counts. The chain joins TRBV18 to TRBJ1-1; no clear D gene. V was pared by 4 bases and J by 5 bases, with 17 bases between. Germline lookup yields CDR1 KGHSH and CDR2 LQKENI. The CDR3 length is 15 residues. The CDR3 protein is CASSLLSGENTEAFF. DNA for the CDR3: TGTGCCAGCTCACTTTTAAGCGGGGAAAATACTGAAGCTTTCTTT.

The chain employs TRBV4-1 and TRBJ2-3; D gene unclear. The V gene lost 0 bases and the J gene lost 6 bases, with 10 bases spanning the gap. The CDR3 loop spans 14 amino acids. CDR1 is MGHRA and CDR2 is YSYEKL in the germline V gene. CDR3 nucleotides: TGCGCCAGCAGCCAAGATCGAACGGAGGATACGCAGTATTTT. Amino acids: CASSQDRTEDTQYF.

This clone came up once. V gene TRBV5-4 combines with J gene TRBJ1-2; the D is unclear. The CDR3 is 14 residues long. Per germline, CDR1 SGHNT and CDR2 YYREEE (reference sequence). V shed 2 bases and J shed 2 bases, with 10 bases lying between them. The CDR3 nucleotides read TGTGCCAGCAGCTTTAACAGTTTGAACTATGGCTACACCTTC. This encodes CASSFNSLNYGYTF.

The chain recombines TRBV7-3 with TRBJ2-2; 8 bases map to TRBD2. This CDR3 has 15 residues. Trimming removed 4 bases from V and 6 bases from J; junction bases left unmatched: 7. Germline V CDR1 and CDR2: SGHTA, FQGTGA. The CDR3 region is CASSSSGGGAGELFF. The CDR3 nucleotides read TGTGCCAGCAGCTCCAGCGGGGGCGGAGCCGGGGAGCTGTTTTTT.

The V call is TRBV5-8, the J call TRBJ1-1, with a tentative D call TRBD1 (6 bases). CDR1 is SGHTS and CDR2 is YDEGEE in the germline V gene. The V end lost 0 bases, the J end lost 4 bases, and 22 bases lay between the germline ends. The CDR3 runs to 18 residues. The chain's CDR3 is CASSLEQGSVPMGTEAFF. In DNA, the CDR3 is TGTGCCAGCAGCTTGGAGCAGGGGAGCGTCCCGATGGGCACTGAAGCTTTCTTT.

As concerns this clone: Its ends do not fully match the called genes, so a read error is possible. J is TRBJ2-1 and V is TRBV5-1; 8 bases map to TRBD2. The CDR3 contains 15 residues. Germline assignment: CDR1 SGHRS and CDR2 YFSETQ. The CDR3 reads CASRVWTSSNNEQFF. In DNA, the CDR3 is TGCGCCAGCAGAGTCTGGACTAGCTCCAACAATGAGCAGTTCTTC.

The chain carries TRBV19 and TRBJ1-1; D is possibly TRBD1 (6 bases). CDR1 and CDR2 from the germline V gene are LNHDA and SQIVND (reference sequence). The CDR3 is made up of 14 amino acids. V shed 2 bases and J shed 2 bases, with 9 bases lying between them. CDR3 loop: CASSIQGTNTEAFF. CDR3 DNA sequence: TGTGCCAGTAGTATACAGGGGACAAACACTGAAGCTTTCTTT.

CDR3: CSGAVDTTYGYTF. Here the CDR3 DNA reads TGCAGCGGGGCGGTGGACACTACTTATGGCTACACCTTC. The rearrangement uses TRBV29-1 and TRBJ1-2; maybe TRBD1 (5 bases). Germline-derived CDR1 and CDR2 are SQVTM and ANQGSEA. The length of the CDR3 is 13 residues. V dropped 7 bases and J dropped 5 bases, with 17 bases sitting between them.